These 8 T cell receptor beta chains originate from one sample sequenced in a study of cytomegalovirus exposure and HLA in healthy donors. Use of 60 Vbeta and 13 Jbeta primers characterized the PCR. TCRdb's copy holds only in-frame clones and misses some; the assay was immunoSEQ multiplex PCR. The sample contains roughly 140,000 clones, over 65% of which appear only once. The sequenced sample was PBMCs. The source is a female donor in good health and CMV-seronegative.

Only a few counts were recorded for this clone. The chain combines TRBV7-2 with TRBJ1-3; no clear D gene. Germline CDR1 and CDR2: SGHTA and FQGNSA. This CDR3 is 16 amino acids long. The V gene lost 5 bases and the J gene lost 0 bases, with 14 bases spanning the gap. CDR3 sequence reads: CASSPSEGLSGNTIYF. CDR3 nucleotide sequence: TGTGCCAGCAGCCCAAGCGAGGGTCTCTCTGGAAACACCATATATTTT.

Relative to its sample, this clone is medium-sized. J is TRBJ2-1 and V is TRBV4-2, with 10 bases lining up with TRBD2. The CDR3 is 16 residues long. Losses at the gene ends were 1 base for V and 0 bases for J; bases not matched to a gene: 0. The V gene's germline CDR1 is LGHNA and CDR2 YNFKEQ. DNA of the CDR3: TGTGCCAGCAGCCAAGGGACTAGCGGCTCCTACAATGAGCAGTTCTTC. It codes for CASSQGTSGSYNEQFF.

In nucleotides, the CDR3 is TGCGCCAGCAGGCCCGGGACAGGGGTTCTGGGGGATGGCTACACCTTC. Translated: CASRPGTGVLGDGYTF. The chain couples TRBV10-2 to TRBJ1-2, with 10 bases aligning to TRBD1. Germline V gene sequence: CDR1 WSHSY, CDR2 SAAADI. V dropped 6 bases and J dropped 6; count of bases not matched to a gene: 13. The CDR3 loop spans 16 amino acids.

V is TRBV10-3 and J is TRBJ2-2; 7 bases map to TRBD1. The germline V gene encodes CDR1 ENHRY and CDR2 SYGVKD. The V segment lost 5 bases and the J segment 1 base; nucleotides outside the gene matches: 4. There are 15 residues in the CDR3. Here the CDR3 DNA reads TGTGCCATCAGTCGAGGGGGCGGGAACACCGGGGAGCTGTTTTTT. Residues: CAISRGGGNTGELFF.

The chain joins TRBV6-1 to TRBJ1-2; D gene unclear. The CDR3 contains 12 residues. The germline V gene encodes CDR1 MNHNS and CDR2 SASEGT. V gave up 6 bases and J gave up 8 bases, with 13 bases separating them. The DNA of the CDR3 is TGTGCCAGCAGGAGAACGGGTGAGGGCTACACCTTC. Amino acid sequence: CASRRTGEGYTF.

The chain uses TRBV7-2 and TRBJ2-2; 8 nucleotides align to TRBD2. CDR1 and CDR2 (germline): SGHTA, FQGNSA. The CDR3 covers 15 residues. V shed 4 bases and J 6 bases; nucleotides not matched to a gene: 7. DNA of the CDR3: TGTGCCAGCAGCTCCAGACTAGCGATCCCCGGGGAGCTGTTTTTT. Translating gives CASSSRLAIPGELFF.

The gene calls are TRBV18 and TRBJ2-7; TRBD1 might be the D (6 bases). V dropped 2 bases and J dropped 6 bases, with 11 bases sitting between them. The CDR3 is made up of 13 amino acids. The germline gives CDR1 KGHSH, CDR2 LQKENI. The CDR3 DNA is TGTGCCAGCTCACCATCACAGGGCCCCGAGCAGTACTTC. Encoded protein: CASSPSQGPEQYF.

The J gene is TRBJ2-5, the V gene TRBV2; 11 nucleotides align to TRBD1. With the DNA end fitting TRBJ2-7 better, the J assignment may be wrong. Germline V gene data show CDR1 as SNHLY and CDR2 as FYNNEI. This CDR3 comprises 15 residues. The CDR3 sequence is CASRVDRGLSYEQYF. CDR3 in DNA: TGTGCCAGCAGAGTGGACAGGGGGCTCTCCTACGAGCAGTACTTC.